This is a list of T cell receptor beta chains from one sample in a study of memory CD4+ T cells and cytomegalovirus serostatus. This table comes from immunoSEQ multiplex PCR, and its TCRdb copy is limited to in-frame clones, with some not included. This table holds more than 35,000 clones, nearly 80% found once. The sample consisted of memory CD4+ T cells from blood. The receptors come from an adult in good health and CMV-seronegative. The CDR3 runs from the conserved cysteine through the conserved F or W. The D gene is left open where the match is weak. Size is stated for part of the rows, as once, few or many counts, or as a class when the clone is expanded.

NA,NA,TRBJ1-1,TRBV5-1,CASSLSGMNTEAFF,TGCGCCAGCAGCTTGTCAGGCATGAACACTGAAGCTTTCTTT
once,TRBD2,TRBJ2-7,TRBV5-4,CASSQSAGGSTYEQYF,TGTGCCAGCAGCCAATCAGCGGGGGGGTCCACCTACGAGCAGTACTTC
NA,TRBD1,TRBJ1-2,TRBV10-1,CASSGDRTGGFYTF,TGCGCCAGCAGTGGAGACAGGACAGGGGGCTTTTACACCTTC
NA,NA,TRBJ2-2,TRBV25-1,CASSEWTANTGELFF,TGTGCCAGCAGTGAATGGACAGCGAACACCGGGGAGCTGTTTTTT
NA,NA,TRBJ2-2,TRBV5-4,CASTSGGIGNTGELFF,TGTGCCAGCACCTCGGGTGGGATTGGAAACACCGGGGAGCTGTTTTTT
NA,NA,TRBJ2-7,TRBV27,CASRQAAGFPEQYF,TGTGCCAGCAGGCAAGCCGCCGGGTTTCCCGAGCAGTACTTC
NA,NA,TRBJ1-3,TRBV5-1,CASKIDSASDTIYF,TGCGCCAGCAAAATAGACAGTGCTTCGGACACCATATATTTT
NA,NA,TRBJ2-7,TRBV5-5,CASSLRVNGLYEQYF,TGTGCCAGCAGCTTGCGGGTGAACGGTCTCTACGAGCAGTACTTC
few,NA,TRBJ1-3,TRBV6-5,CASRTGYSGNTIYF,TGTGCCAGCAGGACAGGATACTCTGGAAACACCATATATTTT
few,NA,TRBJ1-4,TRBV29-1,CSVGQVGEKLFF,TGCAGCGTTGGGCAGGTTGGAGAAAAACTGTTTTTT
medium-sized,TRBD1,TRBJ1-3,TRBV18,CASSPGTGGPSGNTIYF,TGTGCCAGCTCACCAGGGACAGGGGGCCCCTCTGGAAACACCATATATTTT
NA,NA,TRBJ2-2,TRBV6-1,CASKGRGAVIGELFF,TGTGCCAGCAAAGGGAGGGGGGCTGTAATCGGGGAGCTGTTTTTT
once,NA,TRBJ2-1,TRBV20-1,CSALTGFEQFF,TGCAGTGCTCTCACGGGTTTTGAGCAGTTCTTC
NA,NA,TRBJ2-5,TRBV4-1,CASSSIKAGRGGTQYF,TGCGCCAGCAGCTCGATAAAAGCCGGGCGGGGAGGGACCCAGTACTTC
NA,NA,TRBJ2-5,TRBV5-8,CASSLGAGLGETQYF,TGTGCCAGCAGCTTGGGAGCCGGGCTCGGGGAGACCCAGTACTTC
NA,NA,TRBJ2-7,TRBV10-2,CASSPLRTYEQYF,TGCGCCAGCAGTCCCTTGAGGACCTACGAGCAGTACTTC
NA,NA,TRBJ2-7,TRBV18,CASSPGQYEQYF,TGTGCCAGCTCACCAGGTCAATACGAGCAGTACTTC
NA,NA,TRBJ2-2,TRBV7-2,CASSPGETGELFF,TGTGCCAGCAGCCCAGGAGAAACCGGGGAGCTGTTTTTT
NA,NA,TRBJ1-5,TRBV12-5,CASGLVSAYQPQHF,TGTGCTAGTGGTTTGGTTAGCGCTTATCAGCCCCAGCATTTT
NA,NA,TRBJ2-5,TRBV5-1,CASSLDSGRQETQYF,TGCGCCAGCAGCTTGGACAGTGGCAGACAAGAGACCCAGTACTTC
NA,NA,TRBJ1-3,TRBV18,CATPGDTGNTIYF,TGTGCCACCCCTGGGGATACTGGAAACACCATATATTTT
NA,NA,TRBJ1-6,TRBV21-1,CAINSWRDLNSPLHF,TGTGCCATTAACTCCTGGCGGGATTTAAATTCACCCCTCCACTTT
NA,NA,TRBJ1-1,TRBV5-6,CASSLQLGAEAFF,TGTGCCAGCAGCTTGCAGTTAGGCGCTGAAGCTTTCTTT
NA,NA,TRBJ1-2,TRBV27,CASSLSQGRDGYTF,TGTGCCAGCAGTTTATCCCAGGGTCGGGATGGCTACACCTTC
NA,NA,TRBJ2-7,TRBV4-1,CASSQDGTGGSPEQYF,TGCGCCAGCAGCCAAGATGGAACGGGGGGCTCTCCCGAGCAGTACTTC
NA,NA,TRBJ2-7,TRBV18,CASSPRYEQYF,TGTGCCAGCTCACCACGATACGAGCAGTACTTC
NA,NA,TRBJ2-2,TRBV7-9,CASSLVDTGELFF,TGTGCCAGCAGCTTAGTGGACACCGGGGAGCTGTTTTTT
NA,NA,TRBJ1-1,TRBV7-2,CASSYGLNTEAFF,TGTGCCAGCAGCTACGGGCTGAACACTGAAGCTTTCTTT
NA,TRBD1,TRBJ2-2,TRBV10-3,CAIRGTGYTGELFF,TGTGCCATCAGGGGGACAGGGTACACCGGGGAGCTGTTTTTT
NA,TRBD1,TRBJ2-5,TRBV30,CALDREVQETQYF,TGTGCCTTGGACAGGGAGGTTCAAGAGACCCAGTACTTC
NA,NA,TRBJ1-6,TRBV19,CASSGGRPPLHF,TGTGCCAGTAGTGGGGGGCGTCCACCCCTCCACTTT
NA,NA,TRBJ1-1,TRBV7-8,CASSLLTANTEAFF,TGTGCCAGCAGCCTATTGACAGCGAACACTGAAGCTTTCTTT
NA,NA,TRBJ2-1,TRBV20-1,CSVPYNEQFF,TGCAGTGTCCCGTACAATGAGCAGTTCTTC
NA,TRBD2,TRBJ2-1,TRBV19,CASSTSGGTYNEQFF,TGTGCCAGTAGTACTAGCGGGGGTACCTACAATGAGCAGTTCTTC
few,NA,TRBJ2-5,TRBV19,CASSEAQETQYF,TGTGCCAGTAGTGAGGCCCAAGAGACCCAGTACTTC
NA,NA,TRBJ2-7,TRBV18,CASSSMGQSYEQYF,TGTGCCAGCTCCTCAATGGGACAATCCTACGAGCAGTACTTC
NA,TRBD2,TRBJ2-2,TRBV10-3,CAISEFRTSGGADTGELFF,TGTGCCATCAGTGAGTTCCGGACTAGCGGGGGGGCGGACACCGGGGAGCTGTTTTTT
NA,NA,TRBJ2-7,TRBV4-1,CASSQVDLLIFHEQYF,TGCGCCAGCAGCCAAGTAGACTTATTAATCTTCCACGAGCAGTACTTC
once,TRBD1,TRBJ2-3,TRBV5-1,CASSSGQSTDTQYF,TGCGCCAGCTCCTCGGGACAGAGCACAGATACGCAGTATTTT
once,NA,TRBJ1-3,TRBV18,CASSPAGYSGNTIYF,TGTGCCAGCTCACCCGCGGGTTACTCTGGAAACACCATATATTTT
few,TRBD1,TRBJ1-4,TRBV5-1,CASSPGTGRVELFF,TGCGCCAGCAGCCCCGGGACAGGGAGGGTGGAACTGTTTTTT
NA,NA,TRBJ2-3,TRBV7-7,CASSPTVGDVTDTQYF,TGTGCCAGCAGCCCGACGGTGGGGGATGTCACAGATACGCAGTATTTT
NA,NA,TRBJ2-7,TRBV7-9,CASSLFGVSYEQYF,TGTGCCAGCAGCTTATTCGGGGTCTCCTACGAGCAGTACTTC
NA,NA,TRBJ1-2,TRBV4-1,CASSQESGGSNYGYTF,TGCGCCAGCAGCCAAGAATCGGGGGGATCTAACTATGGCTACACCTTC
few,TRBD1,TRBJ1-1,TRBV7-9,CASSFRDRVIYTEAFF,TGTGCCAGCAGCTTCCGGGACAGGGTTATATACACTGAAGCTTTCTTT
NA,NA,TRBJ2-3,TRBV7-2,CASSLTSVTDTQYF,TGTGCCAGCAGCTTAACCTCGGTCACAGATACGCAGTATTTT
NA,TRBD1,TRBJ1-2,TRBV7-6,CASSLNAGTGSGYTF,TGTGCCAGCAGCTTAAATGCCGGGACAGGGTCTGGCTACACCTTC
NA,TRBD2,TRBJ2-1,TRBV7-9,CASGLAGGNEQFF,TGTGCCTCAGGACTAGCGGGGGGCAATGAGCAGTTCTTC
once,TRBD2,TRBJ2-5,TRBV30,CAWRTRLARETQYF,TGTGCCTGGAGGACCAGACTAGCCCGGGAGACCCAGTACTTC
NA,NA,TRBJ1-5,TRBV30,CAWSRDIQPQHF,TGTGCCTGGTCCCGGGACATCCAGCCCCAGCATTTT
NA,NA,TRBJ1-6,TRBV18,CASSLRGDFAPLHF,TGTGCCAGCTCCCTTAGAGGGGATTTCGCACCCCTCCACTTT
NA,NA,TRBJ1-2,TRBV18,CASRGGVIGYTF,TGTGCCAGCAGGGGAGGGGTTATCGGCTACACCTTC
once,NA,TRBJ2-3,TRBV7-6,CASSGEQGYDTQYF,TGTGCCAGCAGCGGAGAACAGGGTTACGATACGCAGTATTTT
NA,NA,TRBJ1-3,TRBV12-5,CASGLDGLGGNTIYF,TGTGCTAGTGGTCTCGACGGGTTGGGAGGAAACACCATATATTTT
NA,TRBD2,TRBJ2-5,TRBV29-1,CSVGTTQETQYF,TGCAGCGTCGGGACTACACAAGAGACCCAGTACTTC